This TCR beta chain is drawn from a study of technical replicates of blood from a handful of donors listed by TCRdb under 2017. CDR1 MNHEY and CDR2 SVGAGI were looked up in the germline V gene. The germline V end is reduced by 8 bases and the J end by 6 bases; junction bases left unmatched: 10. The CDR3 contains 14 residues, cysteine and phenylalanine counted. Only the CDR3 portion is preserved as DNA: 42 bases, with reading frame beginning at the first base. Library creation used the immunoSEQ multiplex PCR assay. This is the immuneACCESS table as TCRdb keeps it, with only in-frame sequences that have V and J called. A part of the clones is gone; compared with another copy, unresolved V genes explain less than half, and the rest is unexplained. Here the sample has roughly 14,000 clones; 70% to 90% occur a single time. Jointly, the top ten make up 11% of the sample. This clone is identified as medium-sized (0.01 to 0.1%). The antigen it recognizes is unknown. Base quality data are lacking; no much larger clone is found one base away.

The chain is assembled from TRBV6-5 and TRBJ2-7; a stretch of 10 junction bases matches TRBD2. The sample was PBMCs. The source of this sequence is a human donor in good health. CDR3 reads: CASGHSGGLGEQYF. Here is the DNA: TGTGCCAGCGGACATAGCGGGGGGCTCGGCGAGCAGTACTTC.